The 32 T cell receptor beta chains in this list originate from one sample, sequenced in a study of control samples from healthy donors and cancer patients. Measured with immunoSEQ multiplex PCR; TCRdb has only the in-frame clones, and not every one. The sample contains about 120,000 clones, 70% to 90% of which appear only once. The sequencing input was blood. The receptors were gathered from a man in his fifties or sixties in good health.

This chain links TRBV29-1 with TRBJ1-2; a weak D match, TRBD1 (6 bases). The germline V gene encodes CDR1 SQVTM and CDR2 ANQGSEA. V was pared by 5 bases and J by 6 bases, with 13 bases between. The CDR3 is 12 residues long. The CDR3: CSVPDGTHGYTF. In DNA, the CDR3 is TGCAGCGTTCCCGACGGGACACATGGCTACACCTTC.

The J gene is TRBJ1-2, the V gene TRBV6-2 or TRBV6-3; TRBD1 matches at 7 bases. The length of the CDR3 is 15 residues. V was pared by 2 bases and J by 2 bases, with 5 bases of the junction left unmatched. CDR1 is MNHEY and CDR2 is SVGEGT in the germline V gene. CDR3 sequence: CASSYIGRGNYGYTF. The DNA for the CDR3 is TGTGCCAGCAGTTACATTGGCAGGGGGAACTATGGCTACACCTTC.

CDR3 residues: CASSLSTGVGSYNEQFF. CDR3 DNA: TGCGCCAGCAGCCTCTCGACAGGGGTCGGCTCCTACAATGAGCAGTTCTTC. The chain is built from TRBV5-1 and TRBJ2-1; TRBD1 matches at 8 bases. The CDR3 is 17 residues long. V lost 4 bases, J lost 0 bases, and 9 bases stayed unmatched. The germline V gene encodes CDR1 SGHRS and CDR2 YFSETQ.

The chain has TRBV18 and TRBJ2-7; 8 positions agree with TRBD1. Germline values: CDR1 KGHSH, CDR2 LQKENI. The CDR3 loop spans 14 amino acids. Unmatched junction bases numbered 7, after V lost 9 bases and J lost 0 bases. The CDR3 spells CASRQGLDSYEQYF. In DNA, the CDR3 is TGTGCCAGTCGACAGGGGTTGGACTCCTACGAGCAGTACTTC. Filled out from reference TRBV18 and TRBJ2-7, the complete variable domain reads NAGVMQNPRHLVRRRGQEARLRCSPMKGHSHVYWYRQLPEEGLKFMVYLQKENIIDESGMPKERFSAEFPKEGPSILRIQQVVRGDSAAYFCASRQGLDSYEQYFGPGTRLTVT.

V gene TRBV7-8 combines with J gene TRBJ1-3, with no clear D. Germline CDR1 and CDR2: SGHVS and FQNEAQ. The length of the CDR3 is 14 residues. V lost 1 base, J lost 0 bases, and 4 bases lay in between. CDR3 sequence: CASSLGHSGNTIYF. In DNA, the CDR3 is TGTGCCAGCAGCTTAGGCCACTCTGGAAACACCATATATTTT.

The chain is built from TRBV7-2 and TRBJ2-7; D unclear. Germline assignment: CDR1 SGHTA and CDR2 FQGNSA. Trimming removed 2 bases from V and 7 bases from J, with 15 bases in between. The CDR3 spans 14 residues. This CDR3 is CASSLRWEGLEQYF. CDR3 bases: TGTGCCAGCAGCTTACGCTGGGAAGGATTGGAGCAGTACTTC.

The chain carries TRBV4-1 and TRBJ1-1; D perhaps matches TRBD1 (6 bases). The CDR3 length is 16 residues. Germline V gene sequence: CDR1 MGHRA, CDR2 YSYEKL. The V end lost 1 base, the J end lost 1 base, and 13 bases lay between the germline ends. The CDR3 DNA sequence: TGCGCCAGCAGCCAAGCTAGGGGGGCTAGGAACACTGAAGCTTTCTTT. Protein product: CASSQARGARNTEAFF.

The chain combines TRBV2 with TRBJ2-3; 11 bases align to TRBD2. J was trimmed by 4 bases and V by 9 bases; bases with no gene match: 6. Germline CDR1 SNHLY, CDR2 FYNNEI. This CDR3 comprises 14 residues. CDR3 coding DNA: TGTGCCAGTCCACTAGCGGGGGACCCAGATACGCAGTATTTT. Translation gives CASPLAGDPDTQYF.

This clone was observed a single time. V is TRBV5-8 and J is TRBJ2-7, with a possible D match to TRBD2 (6 bases). V was clipped by 5 bases and J by 7 bases, with 22 bases between them. The CDR3 contains 15 residues. Germline assignment: CDR1 SGHTS and CDR2 YDEGEE. CDR3 sequence: CASRSPGLYYGEQYF. CDR3 bases: TGTGCCAGCAGGTCTCCGGGACTTTATTACGGGGAGCAGTACTTC.

V and J are TRBV5-5 and TRBJ2-7; the match to TRBD1 covers 8 bases. Germline CDR1 reads SGHKS; CDR2 reads YYEKEE (reference sequence). This CDR3 spans 15 amino acids. Unmatched junction bases numbered 10, after V lost 4 bases and J lost 4 bases. The CDR3 sequence is CASSLDDRGYYEQYF. The CDR3 nucleotides read TGTGCCAGCAGCCTGGATGACAGGGGATATTACGAGCAGTACTTC. Together with reference TRBV5-5 and TRBJ2-7, the CDR3 gives the full variable domain: DAGVTQSPTHLIKTRGQQVTLRCSPISGHKSVSWYQQVLGQGPQFIFQYYEKEERGRGNFPDRFSARQFPNYSSELNVNALLLGDSALYLCASSLDDRGYYEQYFGPGTRLTVT.

The chain employs TRBV10-2 and TRBJ2-1; D not certain. The V gene lost 7 bases and the J gene lost 4 bases, with 11 bases spanning the gap. Germline loops: CDR1 WSHSY, CDR2 SAAADI. The CDR3 loop spans 13 amino acids. Here the CDR3 reads CASTRPIYNEQFF. The CDR3 nucleotides read TGCGCCAGCACAAGACCCATTTACAATGAGCAGTTCTTC.

The V and J genes are TRBV6-5 and TRBJ1-1; the D is unclear. Per germline, CDR1 MNHEY and CDR2 SVGAGI. The CDR3 is 13 residues long. With 1 base removed from V and 11 bases from J, the gap between germline ends came to 14 bases. CDR3 DNA: TGTGCCAGCAGTTACTTTGGCGGATCGCGGGCTTTCTTT. Its translation is CASSYFGGSRAFF.

V gene TRBV5-1 combines with J gene TRBJ1-2; D remains ambiguous. The CDR3 extends over 15 amino acids. Germline CDR1 SGHRS, CDR2 YFSETQ. The ends were cut back, 4 bases at V and 2 bases at J, with 15 bases in the middle. The CDR3 nucleotides are TGCGCCAGCAGCCCCGAACTAAGAGACAACTATGGCTACACCTTC. Its translation is CASSPELRDNYGYTF.

This clone was observed a single time. The V and J genes are TRBV19 and TRBJ1-1; no reliable D call. Germline assignment: CDR1 LNHDA and CDR2 SQIVND (reference sequence). CDR3 size: 14 residues. V lost 6 bases to trimming and J lost 1 base, with 12 bases between them. The CDR3 sequence: CASSWGLSNTEAFF. DNA of the CDR3: TGTGCCAGTAGCTGGGGTTTGTCGAACACTGAAGCTTTCTTT.

The CDR3 region is CASSQEGLSGSSTDTQYF. The CDR3, as DNA: TGTGCCAGCAGCCAAGAAGGTTTGTCAGGGTCTAGCACAGATACGCAGTATTTT. The genes are TRBV4-2 and TRBJ2-3; D perhaps matches TRBD1 (5 bases). There are 18 residues in the CDR3. Germline V gene data show CDR1 as LGHNA and CDR2 as YNFKEQ. V gave up 0 bases and J gave up 0 bases, with 16 bases separating them.

V and J are TRBV5-4 and TRBJ2-3; 9 nucleotides match TRBD2. In germline, CDR1 is SGHNT, CDR2 YYREEE (reference sequence). V dropped 3 bases and J dropped 3; count of bases not matched to a gene: 5. This CDR3 has 15 amino acids. The CDR3 reads CASSSGTSSTDTQYF. The CDR3 nucleotides read TGTGCCAGCAGCTCGGGGACTAGCTCGACAGATACGCAGTATTTT.

This sequence joins TRBV6-2 or TRBV6-3 and TRBJ2-5; possibly TRBD1 for D (6 bases). Trimming pared 5 bases from V and 2 bases from J, leaving 15 bases between. There are 15 residues in the CDR3. Germline assignment: CDR1 MNHEY and CDR2 SVGEGT. The CDR3 sequence: CASSTPYDRQETQYF. In nucleotides, the CDR3 is TGTGCCAGCAGTACGCCATACGACAGGCAAGAGACCCAGTACTTC.

This chain links TRBV14 with TRBJ1-2; D not resolved. From germline, CDR1 is SGHDN and CDR2 FVKESK. V was cut by 0 bases and J by 8 bases, with 10 bases left in between. The length of the CDR3 is 13 residues. The CDR3 reads CASSQDSLLGYTF. Here the CDR3 DNA reads TGTGCCAGCAGCCAAGATTCCCTGCTAGGCTACACCTTC.

This chain uses TRBV6-5 with TRBJ1-2; tentative D call: TRBD1 (5 bases). This CDR3 is 15 amino acids long. The germline gives CDR1 MNHEY, CDR2 SVGAGI. V was pared by 0 bases and J by 4 bases, with 12 bases between. The CDR3 region is CASSYSSGFVYGYTF. The CDR3, as DNA: TGTGCCAGCAGTTACTCCTCAGGGTTCGTCTATGGCTACACCTTC.

The genes are TRBV6-5 and TRBJ1-2, with 10 bases identical to TRBD1. V lost 8 bases and J lost 4; bases outside the gene matches: 4. Germline CDR1 and CDR2: MNHEY and SVGAGI. The CDR3 is 13 residues long. CDR3 DNA sequence: TGTGCCAGCGGACAGGGGGAAGGCTATGGCTACACCTTC. This codes for CASGQGEGYGYTF.

This clone was counted between two and nine times. The chain couples TRBV5-1 to TRBJ1-2, with a possible D match to TRBD1 (5 bases). V dropped 0 bases and J dropped 6 bases, with 18 bases sitting between them. The germline V gene has CDR1 SGHRS and CDR2 YFSETQ. The CDR3 spans 16 residues. CDR3 region: CASSLGRVNYGDGYTF. Written as DNA, the CDR3 is TGCGCCAGCAGCTTGGGCAGGGTCAATTACGGCGATGGCTACACCTTC.

The chain has TRBV19 and TRBJ1-1; D is undetermined. CDR1 and CDR2 from the germline V gene are LNHDA and SQIVND (reference sequence). The CDR3 has 14 residues. Trimming pared 4 bases from V and 6 bases from J, leaving 15 bases between. For the CDR3, the DNA is TGTGCCAGTAGTAAAACATCCGGAGTCTCTGAAGCTTTCTTT. This codes for CASSKTSGVSEAFF.

CDR3 residues: CAWSPTSSYEQYF. CDR3 coding DNA: TGTGCCTGGAGTCCGACGAGCTCCTACGAGCAGTACTTC. This chain joins TRBV30 and TRBJ2-7; D not certain. This CDR3 is 13 amino acids long. Trimming left V 2 bases short and J 0 bases short, with 8 bases between. The germline V gene has CDR1 GTSNPN and CDR2 SVGIG (reference sequence). Drawing the rest from reference TRBV30 and TRBJ2-7, the complete variable domain is SQTIHQWPATLVQPVGSPLSLECTVEGTSNPNLYWYRQAAGRGLQLLFYSVGIGQISSEVPQNLSASRPQDRQFILSSKKLLLSDSGFYLCAWSPTSSYEQYFGPGTRLTVT.

This clone was seen a handful of times. The chain has TRBV2 and TRBJ2-5; 8 positions match TRBD1. Germline loops: CDR1 SNHLY, CDR2 FYNNEI. V lost 5 bases and J lost 4; bases outside the gene matches: 12. The CDR3 is 16 amino acids. The CDR3 region has the DNA TGTGCCAGCAGTTCCCAGACAGGGGCAGGGTTAGAGACCCAGTACTTC. Protein sequence: CASSSQTGAGLETQYF.

V is TRBV15 and J is TRBJ1-2; weak D call: TRBD1 (6 bases). The CDR3 runs to 15 residues. Trimming stripped 0 bases from V and 7 bases from J, with 15 bases between. Per germline, CDR1 LNHNV and CDR2 YYDKDF (reference sequence). DNA for the CDR3: TGTGCCACCAGCAGAGATATTGGGGGGGCGCTTGGCTACACCTTC. This gives the protein CATSRDIGGALGYTF.

On this clone: The same CDR3 is also encoded by other DNA sequences in this sample. V usage is TRBV5-1 and J usage is TRBJ1-2; possible D gene TRBD1, 5 bases. Deletions cut 4 bases from V and 3 bases from J, with 7 bases between. Germline lookup yields CDR1 SGHRS and CDR2 YFSETQ. The CDR3 contains 12 residues. The CDR3 coding sequence is TGCGCCAGCAGCCCGACAGACTATGGCTACACCTTC. It is translated as CASSPTDYGYTF.

This rearrangement joins TRBV3-1 (or the pseudogene TRBV3-2) to TRBJ1-1, with D uncertain. Germline loops: CDR1 LGHDT, CDR2 YNNKEL (reference sequence). This CDR3 has 17 residues. Trimming cost V 2 bases and J 1 base, with 17 bases left between them. CDR3: CASSQILEVSSNTEAFF. CDR3 bases: TGTGCCAGCAGCCAAATCCTGGAGGTATCCTCGAACACTGAAGCTTTCTTT.

The CDR3 nucleotides are TGTGCCTGGAGTGTATCCCAGACCTATGGCTACACCTTC. It yields the protein CAWSVSQTYGYTF. The rearrangement uses TRBV30 and TRBJ1-2; D unclear. With 0 bases removed from V and 4 bases from J, the gap between germline ends came to 9 bases. The CDR3 length is 13 residues. The germline V gene encodes CDR1 GTSNPN and CDR2 SVGIG (reference sequence).

The chain combines TRBV19 with TRBJ1-1; 12 bases match TRBD1. The junction had 10 bases not matched to a gene; V was cut back by 6 bases and J by 5 bases. Germline assignment: CDR1 LNHDA and CDR2 SQIVND (reference sequence). CDR3 size: 16 residues. The CDR3 coding sequence is TGTGCCAGTAGCCCGGGACAGGGGGCCCGGTTTACTGAAGCTTTCTTT. Translating it yields CASSPGQGARFTEAFF.

The chain recombines TRBV19 with TRBJ1-4; D perhaps matches TRBD1 (5 bases). This CDR3 spans 13 amino acids. CDR1 and CDR2 from the germline V gene are LNHDA and SQIVND (reference sequence). Trimming cost V 5 bases and J 5 bases, with 9 bases left between them. This chain's CDR3 is CASSWGGNEKLFF. Written as DNA, the CDR3 is TGTGCCAGTAGTTGGGGCGGGAATGAAAAACTGTTTTTT.

The chain is built from TRBV12-3 or TRBV12-4 and TRBJ2-2; D not certain. V lost 0 bases and J 3 bases, leaving 2 bases between the germline ends. The CDR3 has 13 residues. The CDR3 DNA is TGTGCCAGCAGTTTAGCCTACACCGGGGAGCTGTTTTTT. Its protein is CASSLAYTGELFF.

The chain has TRBV5-8 and TRBJ2-4, with a weak D call TRBD2 (6 bases). CDR1 is SGHTS and CDR2 is YDEGEE in the germline V gene. V was shortened by 1 base and J by 4 bases, with 12 bases between the two germline ends. The CDR3 covers 15 residues. The CDR3 is CASSLSGGAKNIQYF. The CDR3 DNA reads as TGTGCCAGCAGCTTGAGTGGAGGGGCAAAAAACATTCAGTACTTC.